The entry that follows covers one T cell receptor (beta chain) sequence. What it binds is unknown. The sample originates from a study of cytomegalovirus exposure and HLA in healthy donors. Findings and limits, study-wide: CMV serostatus was the sole immune exposure data available. According to reports, the classifier identified cytomegalovirus status with high specificity and sensitivity.

The CDR3 is 17 residues long. Germline V gene data show CDR1 as SNHLY and CDR2 as FYNNEI. V shed 6 bases, J shed 2 bases, and the junction held 12 bases outside the gene matches. With 60 Vbeta and 13 Jbeta primers, the PCR was carried out. Libraries were prepared by immunoSEQ multiplex PCR; TCRdb keeps only in-frame clonotypes and omits some of them. In the table there are 90,000 to 140,000 clones, 78% of which are singletons. This receptor was taken from a young man in good health and CMV-seronegative. The V and J genes are TRBV2 and TRBJ1-4, with 7 bases aligning to TRBD1. The specimen sequenced was PBMCs. The CDR3 nucleotides are TGTGCCAGCAGGCCCTCTAGGGGGCGCCTGACTAATGAAAAACTGTTTTTT. As protein: CASRPSRGRLTNEKLFF.